A single sample is the source of the 3 T cell receptor beta chains below, sequenced in a study of shared clonotypes between healthy human individuals. TCRdb's copy holds only in-frame clones and misses some; the assay was immunoSEQ multiplex PCR. The table shows more than 2,000,000 clones, with 93% occurring only once. The sample consisted of naive CD4+ T cells from PBMCs. As to subset: CD45RA+ positively selected. These TCRs come from a man aged 18 to 29 in good health. Some clones in this sample may be carry-over from other donors' samples.

The V gene is TRBV29-1, the J gene TRBJ1-2; 12 bases match TRBD1. Trimming cost V 6 bases and J 7 bases; bases outside gene matches: 9. CDR3 length: 14 amino acids. Germline-derived CDR1 and CDR2 are SQVTM and ANQGSEA. CDR3 sequence (DNA): TGCAGCGTGGTCCCGGGACAGGGGGCCGGTGGCTACACCTTC. This gives the protein CSVVPGQGAGGYTF.

The V and J genes are TRBV5-1 and TRBJ2-7; 10 bases are a match to TRBD2. The CDR3 contains 13 residues. The germline V gene encodes CDR1 SGHRS and CDR2 YFSETQ. The junction had 1 base not matched to a gene; V was cut back by 1 base and J by 6 bases. This CDR3 is CASSLTSGTEQYF. CDR3 coding DNA: TGCGCCAGCAGCTTGACTAGCGGGACCGAGCAGTACTTC. Together with reference TRBV5-1 and TRBJ2-7, the CDR3 gives the full variable domain: KAGVTQTPRYLIKTRGQQVTLSCSPISGHRSVSWYQQTPGQGLQFLFEYFSETQRNKGNFPGRFSGRQFSNSRSEMNVSTLELGDSALYLCASSLTSGTEQYFGPGTRLTVT.

V gene TRBV6-1 combines with J gene TRBJ1-3, with D possibly being TRBD1 (6 bases). The CDR3 length is 18 residues. Germline V gives CDR1 MNHNS, CDR2 SASEGT. V was shortened by 4 bases and J by 0 bases, with 19 bases between the two germline ends. CDR3 in amino acids: CASSGPGGQISSGNTIYF. The CDR3 bases are TGTGCCAGCAGTGGGCCGGGTGGACAGATATCCTCTGGAAACACCATATATTTT.